This T cell receptor (beta chain) was identified in a study of CD8 T cells in Susac syndrome. Trimming at V came to 3 bases and at J to 3 bases, leaving 7 bases not matched to a gene. The CDR3 consists of 16 residues. Germline V gene lookup returns CDR1 KGHDR and CDR2 SFDVKD. The study sequenced TCR beta in blood CD8+ and CD4+ T cells. Stable or active relapsing-remitting multiple sclerosis, untreated and meeting revised McDonald criteria, defined the controls. Reverse transcription of about 0.45 to 1 ug RNA was carried out with random hexamers. TCR beta CDR3 was amplified by immunoSEQ multiplex PCR. This amplification extended across 54 Vbeta and 13 Jbeta segments. TCRdb ran MiXCR on the immunoSEQ multiplex PCR reads and lists one entry per CDR3 protein. The sample lists 140,000 to 150,000 distinct CDR3 sequences; 85% to 95% were seen once. This clonotype was found a few times.

Sequenced input: CD4+ T cells from PBMCs. The chain links TRBV24-1 to TRBJ2-3; 8 nucleotides agree with TRBD1. This receptor was taken from a human donor with multiple sclerosis. The CDR3 spells CATSDPDRVRTDTQYF. CDR3 bases: TGTGCCACCAGTGATCCGGACAGGGTGAGAACAGATACGCAGTATTTT.